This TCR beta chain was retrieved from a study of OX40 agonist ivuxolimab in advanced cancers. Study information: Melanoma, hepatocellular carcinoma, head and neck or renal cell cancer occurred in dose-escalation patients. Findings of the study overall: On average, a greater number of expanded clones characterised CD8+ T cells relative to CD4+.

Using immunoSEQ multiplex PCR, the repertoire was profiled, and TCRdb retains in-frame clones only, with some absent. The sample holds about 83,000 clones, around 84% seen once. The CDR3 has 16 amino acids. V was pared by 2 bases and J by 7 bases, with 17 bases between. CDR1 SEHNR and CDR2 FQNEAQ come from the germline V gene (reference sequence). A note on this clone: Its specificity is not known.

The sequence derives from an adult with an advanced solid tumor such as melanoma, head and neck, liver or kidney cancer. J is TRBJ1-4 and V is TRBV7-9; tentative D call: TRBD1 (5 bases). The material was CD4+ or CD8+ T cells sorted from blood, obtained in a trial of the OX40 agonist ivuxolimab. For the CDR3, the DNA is TGTGCCAGCAGCTTAATTTATCAGGGAGGCGGTGAAAAACTGTTTTTT. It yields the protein CASSLIYQGGGEKLFF.